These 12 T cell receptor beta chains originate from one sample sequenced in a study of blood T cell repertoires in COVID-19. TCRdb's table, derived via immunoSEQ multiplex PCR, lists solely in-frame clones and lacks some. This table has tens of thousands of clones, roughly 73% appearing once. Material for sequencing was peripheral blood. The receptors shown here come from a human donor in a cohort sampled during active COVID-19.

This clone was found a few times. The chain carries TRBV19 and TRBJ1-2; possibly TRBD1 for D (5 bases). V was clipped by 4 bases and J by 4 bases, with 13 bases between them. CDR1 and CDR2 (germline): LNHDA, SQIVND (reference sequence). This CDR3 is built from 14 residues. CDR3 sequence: CASSTSAGGYGYTF. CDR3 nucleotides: TGTGCCAGTAGTACCTCCGCGGGGGGCTATGGCTACACCTTC.

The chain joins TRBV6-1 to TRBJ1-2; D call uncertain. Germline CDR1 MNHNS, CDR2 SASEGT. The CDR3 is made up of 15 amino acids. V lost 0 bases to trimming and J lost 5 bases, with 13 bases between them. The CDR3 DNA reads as TGTGCCAGCAGTGAAGCGGCAGGCGGGTTTTATGGCTACACCTTC. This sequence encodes CASSEAAGGFYGYTF.

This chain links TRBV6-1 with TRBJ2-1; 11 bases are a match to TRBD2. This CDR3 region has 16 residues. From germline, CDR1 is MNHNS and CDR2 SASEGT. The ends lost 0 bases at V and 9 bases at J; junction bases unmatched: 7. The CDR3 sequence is CASSEALAGGRGEQFF. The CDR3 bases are TGTGCCAGCAGTGAAGCCTTAGCGGGGGGGCGCGGTGAGCAGTTCTTC.

In nucleotides, the CDR3 is TGTGCCAGCGATCGAGGGGATAGCGGGTCGTGGACCGGGGAGCTGTTTTTT. As protein: CASDRGDSGSWTGELFF. The gene calls are TRBV5-8 and TRBJ2-2; 7 positions agree with TRBD2. Germline lookup yields CDR1 SGHTS and CDR2 YDEGEE. There are 17 residues in the CDR3. V shed 7 bases and J 5 bases; nucleotides not matched to a gene: 17.

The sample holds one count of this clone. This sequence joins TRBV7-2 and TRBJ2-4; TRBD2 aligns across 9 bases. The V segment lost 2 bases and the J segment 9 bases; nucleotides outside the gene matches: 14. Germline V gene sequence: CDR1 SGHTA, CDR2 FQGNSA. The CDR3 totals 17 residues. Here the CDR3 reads CASSLLPSGIAIGIQYF. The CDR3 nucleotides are TGTGCCAGCAGCTTATTGCCTAGCGGGATAGCCATCGGCATTCAGTACTTC.

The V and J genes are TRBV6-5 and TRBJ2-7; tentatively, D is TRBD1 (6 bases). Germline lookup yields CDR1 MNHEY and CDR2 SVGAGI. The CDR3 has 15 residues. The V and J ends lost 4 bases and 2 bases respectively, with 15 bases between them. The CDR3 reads CASSSWTEGTYEQYF. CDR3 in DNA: TGTGCCAGCAGTTCCTGGACAGAAGGCACCTACGAGCAGTACTTC.

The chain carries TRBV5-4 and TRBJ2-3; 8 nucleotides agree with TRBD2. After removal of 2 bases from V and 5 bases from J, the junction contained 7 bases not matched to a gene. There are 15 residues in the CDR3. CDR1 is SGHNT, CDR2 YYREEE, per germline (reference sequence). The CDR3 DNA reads TGTGCCAGCAGCTTCCCGGGAGGGCGGGTAGATACGCAGTATTTT. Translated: CASSFPGGRVDTQYF.

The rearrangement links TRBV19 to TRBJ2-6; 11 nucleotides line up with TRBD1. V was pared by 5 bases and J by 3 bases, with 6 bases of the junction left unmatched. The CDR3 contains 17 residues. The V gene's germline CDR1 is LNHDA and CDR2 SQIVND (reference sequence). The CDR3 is CASSAGTGGGGANVLTF. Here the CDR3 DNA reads TGTGCCAGTAGTGCCGGGACAGGGGGTGGTGGGGCCAACGTCCTGACTTTC.

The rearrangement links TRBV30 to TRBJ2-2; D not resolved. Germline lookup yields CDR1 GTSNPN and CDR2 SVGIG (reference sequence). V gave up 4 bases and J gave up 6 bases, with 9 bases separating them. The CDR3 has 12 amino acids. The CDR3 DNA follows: TGTGCCTGGAAATACCAGGCCGGGGAGCTGTTTTTT. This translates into CAWKYQAGELFF. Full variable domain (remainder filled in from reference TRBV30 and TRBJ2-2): SQTIHQWPATLVQPVGSPLSLECTVEGTSNPNLYWYRQAAGRGLQLLFYSVGIGQISSEVPQNLSASRPQDRQFILSSKKLLLSDSGFYLCAWKYQAGELFFGEGSRLTVL.

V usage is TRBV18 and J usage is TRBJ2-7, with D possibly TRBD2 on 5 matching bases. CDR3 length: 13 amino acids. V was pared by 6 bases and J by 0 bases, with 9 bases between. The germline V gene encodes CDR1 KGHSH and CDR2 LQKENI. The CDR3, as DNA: TGTGCCAGCTCTCCCGGGATCTCCTACGAGCAGTACTTC. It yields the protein CASSPGISYEQYF. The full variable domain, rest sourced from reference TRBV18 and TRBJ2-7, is NAGVMQNPRHLVRRRGQEARLRCSPMKGHSHVYWYRQLPEEGLKFMVYLQKENIIDESGMPKERFSAEFPKEGPSILRIQQVVRGDSAAYFCASSPGISYEQYFGPGTRLTVT.

The CDR3 DNA sequence: TGCGCCAGCAGCTTGGCCCGGGGTGGTACTACTGAAGCTTTCTTT. This codes for CASSLARGGTTEAFF. The genes are TRBV5-1 and TRBJ1-1; no definite D call. Germline V gives CDR1 SGHRS, CDR2 YFSETQ. The CDR3 consists of 15 residues. Trimming removed 0 bases at V and 5 bases at J, with 14 bases between.

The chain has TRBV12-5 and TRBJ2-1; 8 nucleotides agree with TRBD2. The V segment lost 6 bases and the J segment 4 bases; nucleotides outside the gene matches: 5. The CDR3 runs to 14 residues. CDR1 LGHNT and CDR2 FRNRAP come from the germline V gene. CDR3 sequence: CASGRGGEYNEQFF. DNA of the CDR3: TGTGCTAGTGGCCGGGGGGGAGAATACAATGAGCAGTTCTTC.